One and the same sample provided the 21 T cell receptor beta chains below, sequenced in a study of T-cell reconstitution after alpha-beta-depleted transplantation in children. Unique molecular identifiers were used to barcode this TCRbeta library. Each CDR3 protein gets one entry after TCRdb re-called the PCR reads with MiXCR. The profile shows 250,000 to 300,000 distinct CDR3 sequences, approximately 7.3% of them singletons. Study observations and caveats: When one year had passed after transplant, most T-cell counts and diversity came from newly produced T cells.

Antigens for these TCRs are unknown. This sample comprised peripheral blood, obtained 360 days after TCRalphabeta/CD19-depleted stem cell transplant. The receptors derive from a female patient aged 2-9 years who had a stem cell transplant for Fanconi anemia, so the T cells may come from the graft donor.

Ten or more counts support this clonotype. The V and J genes are TRBV24-1 and TRBJ2-7; 8 positions agree with TRBD1. Trimming at V came to 3 bases and at J to 6 bases, leaving 9 bases not matched to a gene. Germline loops: CDR1 KGHDR, CDR2 SFDVKD. The CDR3 totals 15 residues. The CDR3 region is CATSDPGQGRGEQYF. CDR3 DNA: TGTGCCACCAGTGATCCCGGACAGGGAAGGGGCGAGCAGTACTTC.

This clonotype was observed at least ten times. The CDR3 spells CASSFGPLSGETQYF. The DNA for the CDR3 is TGCGCCAGCAGCTTCGGTCCTCTAAGCGGAGAGACCCAGTACTTC. The V gene is TRBV5-1, the J gene TRBJ2-5; a weak D match, TRBD2 (5 bases). The CDR3 runs 15 residues. The germline CDR1 and CDR2 sequences are SGHRS and YFSETQ. V lost 2 bases and J 4 bases, leaving 15 bases between the germline ends.

This clonotype was counted at least ten times. CDR3 DNA sequence: TGTGCCAGCAGAATTACTACCGGGACTAGCGGGACCTACTCCTACGAGCAGTACTTC. It specifies CASRITTGTSGTYSYEQYF. The chain has TRBV7-2 and TRBJ2-7; 13 bases agree with TRBD2. The J segment lost 0 bases and the V segment lost 6 bases, leaving 14 bases of the junction unmatched. The germline V gene has CDR1 SGHTA and CDR2 FQGNSA. This CDR3 is 19 amino acids long.

This clonotype was counted many times. The chain combines TRBV7-8 with TRBJ2-5; D may correspond to TRBD1 or TRBD2 (5 bases each). This CDR3 is built from 14 residues. The V gene lost 10 bases and the J gene lost 7 bases, with 22 bases spanning the gap. The germline V gene has CDR1 SGHVS and CDR2 FQNEAQ. In DNA, the CDR3 is TGTGCCACTCTCCAGACAGCTCTCGGAGGGACCCAGTACTTC. Encoded protein: CATLQTALGGTQYF.

The chain uses TRBV7-9 and TRBJ2-7; D gene ambiguous. V was clipped by 5 bases and J by 3 bases, with 11 bases between them. The CDR3 runs to 13 residues. CDR1 SEHNR and CDR2 FQNEAQ come from the germline V gene (reference sequence). Here the CDR3 reads CASSGANSYEQYF. The DNA of the CDR3 is TGTGCCAGCAGCGGAGCTAACAGCTACGAGCAGTACTTC.

The chain joins TRBV7-6 to TRBJ1-2; 8 bases are shared with TRBD1. The CDR3 consists of 15 residues. In germline, CDR1 is SGHVS, CDR2 FNYEAQ. V lost 5 bases, J lost 7 bases, and 12 bases stayed unmatched. The CDR3 DNA sequence: TGTGCCAGCAGCCCCGGGTGGCAGGGGGCGCCTGGCTACACCTTC. Protein product: CASSPGWQGAPGYTF.

This chain uses TRBV2 with TRBJ2-5, with D unresolved. Germline-derived CDR1 and CDR2 are SNHLY and FYNNEI. Trimming removed 7 bases from V and 7 bases from J, with 13 bases in between. This CDR3 comprises 12 residues. Here the CDR3 DNA reads TGTGCCAGCACAGATTTAACGGGGACCCAGTACTTC. Translation gives CASTDLTGTQYF.

This chain uses TRBV28 with TRBJ1-2, with TRBD1 identical over 7 bases. CDR3 length equals 16 residues. Germline V gives CDR1 MDHEN, CDR2 SYDVKM. Unmatched junction bases numbered 10, after V lost 3 bases and J lost 3 bases. This CDR3 reads CASSLTGRGHYYGYTF. CDR3 DNA: TGTGCCAGCAGTTTGACGGGGAGGGGGCATTACTATGGCTACACCTTC.

Many counts were recorded for this clonotype. The J gene is TRBJ2-1, the V gene TRBV9; possible D gene TRBD2, 6 bases. The CDR3 is made up of 17 amino acids. Germline V CDR1 and CDR2: SGDLS, YYNGEE. Trimming pared 2 bases from V and 9 bases from J, leaving 24 bases between. The CDR3 DNA follows: TGTGCCAGCAGCGTGAGTGGTGGAGGGGACCCCTCCAGTGAGCAGTTCTTC. The encoded protein is CASSVSGGGDPSSEQFF.

This clonotype was found many times. V usage is TRBV29-1 and J usage is TRBJ1-1; D is unclear. This CDR3 region has 11 residues. Trimming removed 4 bases at V and 7 bases at J, with 10 bases between. Germline loops: CDR1 SQVTM, CDR2 ANQGSEA. CDR3 coding DNA: TGCAGCGTTGGGGGAGGGAATGAAGCTTTCTTT. Protein product: CSVGGGNEAFF. Variable domain in full (rest from reference TRBV29-1 and TRBJ1-1): SAVISQKPSRDICQRGTSLTIQCQVDSQVTMMFWYRQQPGQSLTLIATANQGSEATYESGFVIDKFPISRPNLTFSTLTVSNMSPEDSSIYLCSVGGGNEAFFGQGTRLTVV.

In its sample, this clonotype was seen many times. V is TRBV7-6 and J is TRBJ2-7; 8 bases match TRBD2. The V gene's germline CDR1 is SGHVS and CDR2 FNYEAQ. This CDR3 spans 17 amino acids. The J segment lost 3 bases and the V segment lost 4 bases, leaving 14 bases of the junction unmatched. The CDR3 protein is CASSSYPPGTSDYEQYF. The CDR3 DNA sequence: TGTGCCAGCAGCTCCTACCCCCCCGGGACTAGTGACTACGAGCAGTACTTC. Supplemented by reference TRBV7-6 and TRBJ2-7, the full variable domain reads GAGVSQSPRYKVTKRGQDVALRCDPISGHVSLYWYRQALGQGPEFLTYFNYEAQQDKSGLPNDRFSAERPEGSISTLTIQRTEQRDSAMYRCASSSYPPGTSDYEQYFGPGTRLTVT.

This clonotype was picked up many times. The rearrangement links TRBV7-2 to TRBJ2-1; 10 bases line up with TRBD2. This CDR3 is built from 20 residues. The germline gives CDR1 SGHTA, CDR2 FQGNSA. V was clipped by 1 base and J by 0 bases; unmatched bases: 12. The CDR3 loop reads CASSLVGLAAQAFSYNEQFF. CDR3 coding DNA: TGTGCCAGCAGCTTAGTAGGACTAGCGGCCCAGGCTTTCTCCTACAATGAGCAGTTCTTC.

This clonotype came up many times. The rearrangement links TRBV7-6 to TRBJ2-3; D assignment may be TRBD1 or TRBD2 (5 bases each). Germline V CDR1 and CDR2: SGHVS, FNYEAQ. This CDR3 has 15 amino acids. V shed 3 bases and J shed 0 bases, with 10 bases lying between them. The CDR3 is CASSFPGRSTDTQYF. The CDR3, as DNA: TGTGCCAGCAGCTTCCCGGGACGGAGCACAGATACGCAGTATTTT.

This clonotype was observed many times. The chain couples TRBV20-1 to TRBJ1-1, with unresolved D. The CDR3 runs to 8 residues. Germline CDR1 reads DFQATT; CDR2 reads SNEGSKA (reference sequence). Trimming took off 6 bases at V and 9 bases at J, with 5 bases between the two ends. CDR3 nucleotides: TGCAGTGCGGCGAAAGCTTTCTTT. Protein sequence: CSAAKAFF.

The chain joins TRBV7-9 to TRBJ2-7; 8 positions match TRBD1. V lost 5 bases to trimming and J lost 7 bases; unmatched junction nucleotides: 10. The length of the CDR3 is 14 residues. CDR1 is SEHNR and CDR2 is FQNEAQ in the germline V gene (reference sequence). As DNA, the CDR3 is TGTGCCAGCAGCCTACTAGGACAGGGCGGAGAGCAGTACTTC. Translated: CASSLLGQGGEQYF. Filled out from reference TRBV7-9 and TRBJ2-7, the complete variable domain reads DTGVSQNPRHKITKRGQNVTFRCDPISEHNRLYWYRQTLGQGPEFLTYFQNEAQLEKSRLLSDRFSAERPKGSFSTLEIQRTEQGDSAMYLCASSLLGQGGEQYFGPGTRLTVT.

This clonotype has at least ten counts. This chain joins TRBV2 and TRBJ2-1; 15 nucleotides match TRBD2. The CDR3 length is 20 residues. CDR1 is SNHLY and CDR2 is FYNNEI in the germline V gene. With V trimmed by 4 bases and J by 8 bases, 18 bases remained unmatched. For the CDR3, the DNA is TGTGCCAGCAGTGGACAGGGGCTAAGGACTAGCGGGAGGGCCTTCGATGAGCAGTTCTTC. Protein: CASSGQGLRTSGRAFDEQFF.

This clonotype was found a few times. The chain couples TRBV25-1 to TRBJ2-1, with 11 bases lining up with TRBD2. The trim removed 5 bases at V and 0 bases at J, leaving 12 bases unmatched. Germline V gives CDR1 MGHDK, CDR2 SYGVNS. The CDR3 consists of 19 residues. CDR3 coding DNA: TGTGCCAGCAGTATCCTAGCGGGGGGTGGACTCAGCTCCTACAATGAGCAGTTCTTC. This gives the protein CASSILAGGGLSSYNEQFF.

This clonotype was detected ten times or more. V is TRBV7-2 and J is TRBJ2-3; 9 bases are a match to TRBD2. V lost 6 bases, J lost 4 bases, and 8 bases stayed unmatched. The CDR3 totals 15 residues. CDR1 and CDR2 (germline): SGHTA, FQGNSA. The CDR3 coding sequence is TGTGCCAGCAGTCCCGGACTAGCGACACCAGATACGCAGTATTTT. Translating gives CASSPGLATPDTQYF.

Many counts were recorded for this clonotype. This rearrangement joins TRBV6-1 to TRBJ2-3; D ambiguous. CDR1 is MNHNS, CDR2 SASEGT, per germline. The ends were cut back, 5 bases at V and 4 bases at J, with 16 bases in the middle. The CDR3 contains 15 residues. CDR3 amino acids: CASSPFAFRSDTQYF. The DNA of the CDR3 is TGTGCCAGCAGTCCCTTTGCTTTCCGGTCAGATACGCAGTATTTT.

The V call is TRBV27, the J call TRBJ2-2; D is uncertain. Trimming removed 7 bases at V and 1 base at J, with 10 bases between. CDR1 MNHEY and CDR2 SMNVEV come from the germline V gene (reference sequence). The CDR3 is 14 amino acids. The CDR3 DNA is TGTGCCAGCACCATAAGGCAGAACACCGGGGAGCTGTTTTTT. Protein sequence: CASTIRQNTGELFF.

The chain joins TRBV18 to TRBJ1-2; D call uncertain. V lost 2 bases and J lost 5, with 6 bases in between. The length of the CDR3 is 12 residues. Germline V gene data show CDR1 as KGHSH and CDR2 as LQKENI. Here the CDR3 reads CASSPNDYGYTF. The DNA of the CDR3 is TGTGCCAGCTCACCAAACGATTATGGCTACACCTTC. The full variable domain, completed using reference TRBV18 and TRBJ1-2, is NAGVMQNPRHLVRRRGQEARLRCSPMKGHSHVYWYRQLPEEGLKFMVYLQKENIIDESGMPKERFSAEFPKEGPSILRIQQVVRGDSAAYFCASSPNDYGYTFGSGTRLTVV.